The rows below give T cell receptor beta chains drawn from one sample of a study of Graves' ophthalmopathy and Graves' hyperthyroidism. TCRdb redid the calling of the multiplex PCR reads with MiXCR, one entry per CDR3 protein. The sample shows about 550,000 distinct CDR3 sequences, approximately 35% of them seen only once. Sequencing was done on a sample of peripheral blood or thyroid tissue (not recorded which). The receptors stem from an adult man with Graves' hyperthyroidism. Both conserved end residues are part of each CDR3. A D gene is named only where the DNA matches it firmly. Part of the rows lack a size; the others show once, few, many or a class for expanded clones.

CDR3aa	CDR3nt	v_gene	d_gene	abundance	j_gene
CASTRQDYGYTF	TGTGCCAGTACCAGACAGGACTATGGCTACACCTTC	TRBV7-2	.	.	TRBJ1-2
CASSPRGTGANVLTF	TGTGCCAGCAGTCCTCGGGGGACTGGGGCCAACGTCCTGACTTTC	TRBV12-3/TRBV12-4	.	many	TRBJ2-6
CASSGGEGRLVSGYTF	TGTGCCAGCAGCGGAGGCGAGGGGAGATTGGTTTCTGGCTACACCTTC	TRBV5-5	.	.	TRBJ1-2
CASKRENSGANVLTF	TGTGCCAGTAAGAGAGAAAACTCTGGGGCCAACGTCCTGACTTTC	TRBV19	.	few	TRBJ2-6
CASSPLAFGSGNTIYF	TGTGCCAGCAGCCCCCTCGCCTTTGGGTCAGGAAACACCATATATTTT	TRBV11-2	.	.	TRBJ1-3
CASSQAVAGYGYTF	TGTGCCAGCAGCCAAGCGGTGGCAGGGTATGGCTACACCTTC	TRBV14	.	.	TRBJ1-2
CASSSPFRSTYEQYF	TGTGCCAGCAGCTCACCCTTCAGGAGTACCTACGAGCAGTACTTC	TRBV11-2	.	.	TRBJ2-7
CSALQGASNQPQHF	TGCAGTGCTTTACAGGGGGCAAGCAATCAGCCCCAGCATTTT	TRBV20-1	TRBD1	many	TRBJ1-5
CSAKEPTGVSNQPQHF	TGCAGTGCAAAAGAGCCGACAGGGGTTAGCAATCAGCCCCAGCATTTT	TRBV20-1	TRBD1	many	TRBJ1-5
CSGVLAGGQQETQYF	TGCAGCGGTGTACTAGCGGGGGGCCAACAAGAGACCCAGTACTTC	TRBV29-1	TRBD2	many	TRBJ2-5
CSASPTLGGQETQYF	TGCAGTGCTAGTCCGACCTTGGGGGGACAAGAGACCCAGTACTTC	TRBV20-1	.	.	TRBJ2-5
CASSYSTGQGKLYGYTF	TGTGCCAGCAGTTACTCGACAGGGCAGGGGAAACTCTATGGCTACACCTTC	TRBV6-6	TRBD1	.	TRBJ1-2
CASSLLGQQYEQYF	TGTGCCAGCAGTTTATTAGGACAGCAATACGAGCAGTACTTC	TRBV27	.	.	TRBJ2-7
CSGDRGHGYTF	TGCAGCGGGGACAGGGGGCATGGCTACACCTTC	TRBV29-1	TRBD1	.	TRBJ1-2
CASSWRTGSQETQYF	TGTGCCAGCAGCTGGCGGACAGGGTCACAAGAGACCCAGTACTTC	TRBV5-4	TRBD1	many	TRBJ2-5
CASSQGTGANSPLHF	TGTGCCAGCAGCCAAGGGACAGGCGCCAATTCACCCCTCCACTTT	TRBV7-3	TRBD1	.	TRBJ1-6
CASSPQDRGLGYEQYF	TGTGCCAGCTCACCCCAGGACAGGGGGCTAGGCTACGAGCAGTACTTC	TRBV19	TRBD1	.	TRBJ2-7
CSFWTVTYEQYF	TGCAGTTTCTGGACAGTTACCTACGAGCAGTACTTC	TRBV20-1	.	.	TRBJ2-7
CASSSARTSGSYEQYF	TGTGCCAGCAGTTCCGCCCGGACTAGCGGGAGCTACGAGCAGTACTTC	TRBV12-3/TRBV12-4	TRBD2	many	TRBJ2-7
CSARDAEGARGYTF	TGCAGTGCTAGAGATGCCGAAGGGGCGCGAGGCTACACCTTC	TRBV20-1	.	.	TRBJ1-2
CASSLTPRHRVFTGELFF	TGTGCCAGCAGCCTTACACCCCGTCACAGGGTATTTACCGGGGAGCTGTTTTTT	TRBV7-6	.	.	TRBJ2-2
CASSEGGGKAFF	TGTGCCAGCAGTGAAGGCGGGGGAAAAGCTTTCTTT	TRBV6-1	.	.	TRBJ1-1
CASSVGTGGKDEQYF	TGTGCCAGCAGCGTAGGAACAGGGGGTAAGGACGAGCAGTACTTC	TRBV9	TRBD1	few	TRBJ2-7
CSGQGAREQYF	TGCAGCGGTCAGGGGGCCCGGGAGCAGTACTTC	TRBV29-1	TRBD1	.	TRBJ2-7
CASSIPGQGRETQYF	TGTGCCAGCAGTATACCGGGACAGGGTCGAGAGACCCAGTACTTC	TRBV7-9	TRBD1	many	TRBJ2-5
CSARDVVAAFF	TGCAGTGCTAGAGACGTTGTTGCCGCTTTCTTT	TRBV20-1	.	once	TRBJ1-1
CAISARGGSYGYTF	TGTGCCATCAGTGCCAGGGGTGGGAGCTATGGCTACACCTTC	TRBV10-3	.	many	TRBJ1-2
CSARVGGRLGTEAFF	TGCAGTGCTAGAGTAGGCGGGAGGTTGGGCACTGAAGCTTTCTTT	TRBV20-1	.	.	TRBJ1-1
CAISATGTDGYTF	TGTGCCATCAGTGCGACAGGGACAGATGGCTACACCTTC	TRBV10-3	TRBD1	.	TRBJ1-2
CASSLTGEYSPLHF	TGTGCCAGCAGCTTGACAGGGGAATATTCACCCCTCCACTTT	TRBV12-3/TRBV12-4	TRBD1	.	TRBJ1-6
CSARADSKIGELFF	TGCAGTGCTAGAGCGGACAGTAAGATAGGCGAGCTGTTTTTT	TRBV20-1	.	once	TRBJ2-2
CSVEDLSQTYEQYF	TGCAGCGTTGAAGATCTGTCGCAGACCTACGAGCAGTACTTC	TRBV29-1	.	many	TRBJ2-7
CASSLEGEQYF	TGCGCCAGCAGCTTGGAGGGTGAGCAGTACTTC	TRBV5-1	.	many	TRBJ2-7
CASSPGQGFVGYTF	TGTGCCAGTAGTCCGGGACAAGGGTTTGTGGGCTACACCTTC	TRBV19	.	few	TRBJ1-2
CASSEAPGTSNQPQHF	TGTGCCAGCAGTGAAGCGCCAGGGACTAGCAATCAGCCCCAGCATTTT	TRBV2	.	many	TRBJ1-5
CASSLVVGRSPLHF	TGTGCCAGCAGCTTGGTGGTGGGACGCTCACCCCTCCACTTT	TRBV5-8	.	many	TRBJ1-6
CASNPSGTNYEQYF	TGTGCCAGCAACCCTAGCGGGACTAACTACGAGCAGTACTTC	TRBV10-3	TRBD2	few	TRBJ2-7
CAISESLGTANTGELFF	TGTGCCATCAGTGAGTCCTTGGGGACTGCTAACACCGGGGAGCTGTTTTTT	TRBV10-3	.	.	TRBJ2-2
CASSPTGTANGYTF	TGTGCCAGCAGCCCTACCGGGACAGCGAATGGCTACACCTTC	TRBV5-5	TRBD1	.	TRBJ1-2
CASSFPRQGDYGYTF	TGTGCCAGCAGCTTCCCTCGACAGGGGGACTATGGCTACACCTTC	TRBV7-9	TRBD1	few	TRBJ1-2
CSARVSGPGDQPQHF	TGCAGTGCTAGAGTCTCCGGACCAGGGGATCAGCCCCAGCATTTT	TRBV20-1	.	many	TRBJ1-5
CSARVTGYPRETQYF	TGCAGTGCTAGAGTAACAGGGTACCCCCGGGAGACCCAGTACTTC	TRBV20-1	.	.	TRBJ2-5
CSARDYQRGATGELFF	TGCAGTGCTAGAGATTACCAGCGGGGGGCCACCGGGGAGCTGTTTTTT	TRBV20-1	TRBD2	.	TRBJ2-2
CATSASGPSYEQYF	TGTGCCACCAGTGCCTCGGGACCATCCTATGAGCAGTACTTC	TRBV24-1	.	many	TRBJ2-7